One sample yielded the 17 T cell receptor beta chains listed below, sequenced in a study of T cells in Graves' hyperthyroidism and ophthalmopathy. TCR beta CDR3 sequences were amplified from RNA transcripts. HTBI primers were employed in a first-round RT-PCR of the TCR CDR3. Via MiXCR, TCRdb re-called the multiplex PCR reads, giving one row per CDR3 protein. The sample lists approximately 400,000 distinct CDR3 sequences, less than 20% occurring once. Specimen: blood. The receptors were gathered from a woman younger than 30 with Graves' hyperthyroidism.

At least ten counts were recorded for this clonotype. V and J are TRBV2 and TRBJ2-2; D perhaps matches TRBD2 (5 bases). This CDR3 contains 15 residues. Germline V gene sequence: CDR1 SNHLY, CDR2 FYNNEI. V was shortened by 8 bases and J by 6 bases, with 19 bases between the two germline ends. CDR3 loop: CASRQRTVDSGELFF. In nucleotides, the CDR3 is TGTGCCAGCCGGCAACGGACGGTGGACTCCGGGGAGCTGTTTTTT.

Many counts were recorded for this clonotype. The V and J genes are TRBV18 and TRBJ1-4, with D perhaps matching TRBD1 (5 bases). This CDR3 is built from 15 residues. Looked up from germline, CDR1 is KGHSH and CDR2 is LQKENI. V shed 3 bases and J shed 4 bases, with 12 bases lying between them. The CDR3 protein is CASSPQAGINEKLFF. For the CDR3, the DNA is TGTGCCAGCTCACCCCAGGCAGGGATTAATGAAAAACTGTTTTTT.

This clonotype was picked up many times. The chain carries TRBV7-2 and TRBJ1-1; D remains unclear. Germline values: CDR1 SGHTA, CDR2 FQGNSA. With 0 bases removed from V and 3 bases from J, the gap between germline ends came to 8 bases. CDR3 length: 14 amino acids. For the CDR3, the DNA is TGTGCCAGCAGCTTAGCCTGGAGCTACACTGAAGCTTTCTTT. This gives the protein CASSLAWSYTEAFF.

This clonotype was counted only a few times. The chain uses TRBV10-3 and TRBJ1-3; tentatively, D is TRBD1 (5 bases). Germline CDR1 reads ENHRY; CDR2 reads SYGVKD. The CDR3 has 15 residues. Trimming stripped 5 bases from V and 0 bases from J, with 11 bases between. CDR3 loop: CAISLGAPSGNTIYF. CDR3 DNA sequence: TGTGCCATCAGTCTAGGGGCCCCCTCTGGAAACACCATATATTTT.

This clonotype came up many times. V gene TRBV28 combines with J gene TRBJ2-1; TRBD2 might be the D (7 bases). V dropped 4 bases and J dropped 1 base, with 17 bases sitting between them. Germline assignment: CDR1 MDHEN and CDR2 SYDVKM. The CDR3 extends over 17 amino acids. CDR3 sequence (DNA): TGTGCCAGCAGTTCACCGTGGGGGGGCAAATCCTACAATGAGCAGTTCTTC. This translates into CASSSPWGGKSYNEQFF.

This clonotype was seen repeatedly, ten times or more. V and J are TRBV7-9 and TRBJ2-5, with TRBD1 matching over 10 bases. This CDR3 is built from 16 residues. Germline V lookup: CDR1 SEHNR, CDR2 FQNEAQ (reference sequence). Trimming at V came to 3 bases and at J to 1 base, leaving 5 bases not matched to a gene. The CDR3 DNA is TGTGCCAGCAGCTTCCTTAGACAGGGGGCCCAAGAGACCCAGTACTTC. It codes for CASSFLRQGAQETQYF.

Ten or more counts support this clonotype. The chain joins TRBV20-1 to TRBJ2-3; 8 nucleotides line up with TRBD2. The CDR3 has 13 amino acids. The germline V gene encodes CDR1 DFQATT and CDR2 SNEGSKA (reference sequence). Trimming took 3 bases from V and 5 from J; bases not matched to a gene: 4. The chain's CDR3 is CSASGGAVDTQYF. CDR3 sequence (DNA): TGCAGTGCTAGCGGGGGGGCTGTAGATACGCAGTATTTT.

This clonotype was counted at least ten times. J is TRBJ1-5 and V is TRBV12-3 or TRBV12-4; perhaps TRBD1 as D (6 bases). The V gene lost 3 bases and the J gene lost 0 bases, with 9 bases spanning the gap. The CDR3 consists of 15 residues. In nucleotides, the CDR3 is TGTGCCAGCAGTTTCGGGGGCAGTAGCAATCAGCCCCAGCATTTT. Translating it yields CASSFGGSSNQPQHF.

This clonotype appeared many times. The rearrangement uses TRBV12-3 or TRBV12-4 and TRBJ2-7; D might be TRBD1 (6 bases). The CDR3 is made up of 16 amino acids. V was pared by 1 base and J by 0 bases, with 13 bases between. The CDR3, as DNA: TGTGCCAGCAGTTTAGGTACCGGGACACTCTCCTACGAGCAGTACTTC. Encoded protein: CASSLGTGTLSYEQYF.

Note on this clonotype: This CDR3 is missing its conserved last phenylalanine or tryptophan, likely due to a read error. The chain has TRBV3-1 and TRBJ2-1; 10 nucleotides align to TRBD2. Trimming at V came to 4 bases and at J to 2 bases, leaving 8 bases not matched to a gene. The CDR3 length is 17 residues. Germline V CDR1 and CDR2: LGHDT, YNNKEL (reference sequence). The CDR3 region is CASSPVPGLATYNEQFS. The CDR3 DNA reads TGTGCCAGCAGCCCTGTTCCGGGACTAGCGACCTACAATGAGCAGTTCTCC.

This clonotype was counted only a few times. The chain is built from TRBV12-3 or TRBV12-4 and TRBJ2-5, with a weak D call TRBD2 (5 bases). The V gene lost 5 bases and the J gene lost 4 bases, with 11 bases spanning the gap. CDR3 length: 13 residues. The CDR3 loop reads CASSKGRGETQYF. In DNA form, the CDR3 reads TGTGCCAGCAGTAAAGGACGGGGAGAGACCCAGTACTTC.

In its sample, this clonotype was seen a few times. V is TRBV19 and J is TRBJ1-6; D possibly corresponds to TRBD1 (5 bases). The CDR3 has 16 amino acids. Trimming took off 6 bases at V and 4 bases at J, with 16 bases between the two ends. CDR1 is LNHDA, CDR2 SQIVND, per germline (reference sequence). CDR3 in amino acids: CASSAGGSGYNSPLHF. The CDR3 DNA is TGTGCCAGTAGCGCTGGGGGATCGGGATATAATTCACCCCTCCACTTT.

This clonotype was seen a few times. The V call is TRBV18, the J call TRBJ1-4, with 8 bases fitting TRBD1. Trimming cost V 1 base and J 0 bases; bases outside gene matches: 7. Germline V lookup: CDR1 KGHSH, CDR2 LQKENI. The CDR3 is 18 residues long. The CDR3 loop is CASSPHDRGPSTNEKLFF. DNA of the CDR3: TGTGCCAGCTCACCACATGACAGGGGACCCTCAACTAATGAAAAACTGTTTTTT.

There are many counts of this clonotype. The V call is TRBV5-1, the J call TRBJ2-7; no clear D gene. Trimming shortened V by 4 bases and J by 3 bases, and 8 bases separated the two germline ends. Germline V gene data show CDR1 as SGHRS and CDR2 as YFSETQ. The length of the CDR3 is 12 residues. The chain's CDR3 is CASSIDGYEQYF. CDR3 DNA sequence: TGCGCCAGCAGCATCGACGGCTACGAGCAGTACTTC.

This clonotype was counted at least ten times. The chain couples TRBV6-5 to TRBJ1-5; a weak D match, TRBD1 (6 bases). The CDR3 is made up of 20 amino acids. Germline lookup yields CDR1 MNHEY and CDR2 SVGAGI. Trimming pared 0 bases from V and 0 bases from J, leaving 21 bases between. The CDR3 reads CASSYSAQGRYGGSNQPQHF. The CDR3 DNA follows: TGTGCCAGCAGTTACTCGGCCCAGGGGAGGTACGGGGGTAGCAATCAGCCCCAGCATTTT.

This clonotype was picked up many times. This chain joins TRBV28 and TRBJ2-7; weak D call: TRBD1 (6 bases). CDR3 length: 14 amino acids. CDR1 MDHEN and CDR2 SYDVKM come from the germline V gene. Between the trimmed V and J ends, which lost 3 bases and 6 bases, there was a span of 15 bases. CDR3 in amino acids: CASSLDSRSGEQYF. The CDR3 coding sequence is TGTGCCAGCAGTTTGGACAGCCGGTCGGGCGAGCAGTACTTC.

V is TRBV19 and J is TRBJ2-6, with 8 bases that match TRBD1. V was pared by 3 bases and J by 0 bases, with 13 bases of the junction left unmatched. CDR1 is LNHDA, CDR2 SQIVND, per germline (reference sequence). The CDR3 sequence is 20 residues long. The CDR3 spells CASSIRLPGTGFSGANVLTF. DNA of the CDR3: TGTGCCAGTAGTATTCGTCTCCCTGGGACAGGCTTCTCTGGGGCCAACGTCCTGACTTTC.